A selection of T cell receptor beta chains follows, all from one sample in a study of cytomegalovirus exposure and HLA in healthy donors. TCRdb's copy holds only in-frame clones and misses some; the assay was immunoSEQ multiplex PCR. The table includes approximately 54,000 clones, about nine tenths detected once. Sequencing was performed on PBMCs. The receptors derive from a woman in her late teens or twenties in good health and CMV-seropositive. Each CDR3 is given with its conserved first and last residue. D genes are given only for firm matches. Some rows mark clone size as missing; the rest say once, few, many or name a class of expanded clone.

d_call | j_call | v_call | clone_size | cdr3_nt | cdr3_aa
. | TRBJ2-4 | TRBV6-1 | once | TGTGCCAGCAGTGAAGCAATCGGGGGGCCCCTAAACATTCAGTACTTC | CASSEAIGGPLNIQYF
TRBD1 | TRBJ1-1 | TRBV5-7 | . | TGTGCCAGCAGCCTACGACAGGGCCTTGAAGCTTTCTTT | CASSLRQGLEAFF
. | TRBJ2-3 | TRBV10-2 | once | TGCGCCAGCAACCGAGGGACTCCAGATACGCAGTATTTT | CASNRGTPDTQYF
. | TRBJ2-5 | TRBV5-6 | once | TGTGCCAGCACCAAAGGATTACAGGGCCAGGAGACCCAGTACTTC | CASTKGLQGQETQYF
. | TRBJ1-5 | TRBV6-1 | . | TGTGCCAGCACGCTATCTAGGGAGGGTACGACACCCCAGCATTTT | CASTLSREGTTPQHF
TRBD2 | TRBJ2-1 | TRBV5-4 | . | TGTGCCAGCAGCTTGGCGGGGAGGGCAGGGAGCAATGAGCAGTTCTTC | CASSLAGRAGSNEQFF
TRBD1 | TRBJ1-4 | TRBV2 | medium-sized | TGTGCCAGCAGTCGGGACAGTTCAACTAATGAAAAACTGTTTTTT | CASSRDSSTNEKLFF
TRBD1 | TRBJ2-1 | TRBV9 | . | TGTGCCAGCAGCGTAGGGGGCAGGGGGCTTGAAGAGCAGTTCTTC | CASSVGGRGLEEQFF
. | TRBJ1-1 | TRBV5-1 | once | TGCGCCAGCAGACAGACCATGAACACTGAAGCTTTCTTT | CASRQTMNTEAFF
TRBD1 | TRBJ2-7 | TRBV30 | . | TGTGCCTGGAGTGTAGAATATTCAGACAAGGGGGCCGGCTCCTACGAGCAGTACTTC | CAWSVEYSDKGAGSYEQYF
. | TRBJ1-4 | TRBV5-1 | . | TGCGCCAGCAGCAACCTCCGAGGGAATGAAAAACTGTTTTTT | CASSNLRGNEKLFF
TRBD1 | TRBJ1-2 | TRBV6-6 | . | TGTGCCAGCAGCACGACAGGGACTCGGGATGGCTACACCTTC | CASSTTGTRDGYTF
. | TRBJ2-3 | TRBV19 | . | TGTGCCAGTGGAGTAGGATTCGTTAGCACAGATACGCAGTATTTT | CASGVGFVSTDTQYF
. | TRBJ1-2 | TRBV7-9 | . | TGTGCCAGCAGCTCCGCCACGGGAGCTAACTATGGCTACACCTTC | CASSSATGANYGYTF
. | TRBJ2-1 | TRBV5-1 | . | TGCGCCAGCAGCTTGGGGGGCGGGGGCGCTACCTACAATGAGCAGTTCTTC | CASSLGGGGATYNEQFF
TRBD2 | TRBJ2-7 | TRBV27 | . | TGTGCCAGCGCCGGACTAGAATCCGAGCAGTACTTC | CASAGLESEQYF
. | TRBJ2-7 | TRBV4-2 | . | TGTGCCAGCAGCCAAGATTCATTACTCTACGAGCAGTACTTC | CASSQDSLLYEQYF
TRBD1 | TRBJ1-4 | TRBV11-1 | . | TGTGCCAGCAGCCTGTCGGGACAGGGTAATGAAAAACTGTTTTTT | CASSLSGQGNEKLFF
. | TRBJ1-1 | TRBV7-3 | . | TGTGCCAGCACCGAGGAGGAGGCAGAAGAGAACACTGAAGCTTTCTTT | CASTEEEAEENTEAFF
TRBD1 | TRBJ2-6 | TRBV7-2 | once | TGTGCCAGCAGCTTAGTCGGGACAGGGAGATCCGGGGCCAACGTCCTGACTTTC | CASSLVGTGRSGANVLTF
. | TRBJ1-6 | TRBV9 | . | TGTGCCAGCAGCGCTATGAATTCACCCCTCCACTTT | CASSAMNSPLHF
. | TRBJ2-3 | TRBV5-8 | . | TGTGCCAGCAGCTTGGGACTAGAGTTAGACACGCAGTATTTT | CASSLGLELDTQYF
. | TRBJ2-1 | TRBV7-3 | . | TGTGCCAGCAGCTTTTCAGGCGATACCAATCAGCAGTTCTTC | CASSFSGDTNQQFF
TRBD1 | TRBJ1-3 | TRBV6-6 | . | TGTGCCAGCAGTTGGGGGACAGTTGAGAACACCATATATTTT | CASSWGTVENTIYF
. | TRBJ1-3 | TRBV10-2 | . | TGCGCCAGCAGGCGCCCAGGGGGAAACACCATATATTTT | CASRRPGGNTIYF
. | TRBJ2-7 | TRBV2 | . | TGTGCCAGCAGTGAAGGGGGAGGTCAGAGCTCCTACGAGCAGTACTTC | CASSEGGGQSSYEQYF
TRBD2 | TRBJ2-3 | TRBV2 | . | TGTGCCAGCAGACTAGCGGGGGGGCGGCCAGATACGCAGTATTTT | CASRLAGGRPDTQYF
TRBD2 | TRBJ2-7 | TRBV4-3 | . | TGCGCCAGCAGCCCGGTGCGGGGGGTCGGCGAGCAGTACTTC | CASSPVRGVGEQYF
. | TRBJ2-5 | TRBV5-1 | once | TGCGCCAGCAGCTTGATGGACATTGGTTTTGAGACCCAGTACTTC | CASSLMDIGFETQYF
. | TRBJ1-5 | TRBV4-1 | . | TGCGCCAGCAGCCAAGAGAGTTATCAGCCCCAGCATTTT | CASSQESYQPQHF
. | TRBJ2-1 | TRBV28 | . | TGTGCCAGCATCCCATCCACGAGCGATGAGCAGTTCTTC | CASIPSTSDEQFF
. | TRBJ1-5 | TRBV9 | . | TGTGCCAGCAGCGCCCCGGCAGGGCCAAATCAGCCCCAGCATTTT | CASSAPAGPNQPQHF
. | TRBJ2-1 | TRBV5-6 | . | TGTGCCAGCAGCATCGGGGGCAATGAGCAGTTCTTC | CASSIGGNEQFF
TRBD1 | TRBJ1-4 | TRBV27 | . | TGTGCCAGCAGTTTATCGGCGACAGGGGTAGAAAAACTGTTTTTT | CASSLSATGVEKLFF
TRBD2 | TRBJ2-1 | TRBV7-9 | . | TGTGCCAGTCTCACGATGGCGGGGGGTTACAATGAGCAGTTCTTC | CASLTMAGGYNEQFF
. | TRBJ1-2 | TRBV28 | . | TGTGCCAGCAGCCTCCCGCCGGACTGGAAGTACTATGGCTACACCTTC | CASSLPPDWKYYGYTF
TRBD2 | TRBJ2-7 | TRBV5-1 | . | TGCGCCAGCAGACGGGGGGGACCCTACGAGCAGTACTTC | CASRRGGPYEQYF
. | TRBJ1-6 | TRBV6-5 | . | TGTGCCAGCAGCTTGGGGCCAAGTACTAATTCACCCCTCCACTTT | CASSLGPSTNSPLHF
TRBD1 | TRBJ2-5 | TRBV7-2 | . | TGTGCCAGCAGCTTAGACAGGGGGCGAGGTGAGACCCAGTACTTC | CASSLDRGRGETQYF
. | TRBJ1-1 | TRBV30 | . | TGTGCCTGGAGCCTCAGGGCTGTCGGAGCTGAAGCTTTCTTT | CAWSLRAVGAEAFF
. | TRBJ2-7 | TRBV28 | . | TGTGCCAGCAGCACTAGTGCCTACGAGCAGTACTTC | CASSTSAYEQYF